This TCR beta chain was captured in a study of T cells after yellow fever vaccination. Study information: SMART-Seq v4 Ultra Low Input prepared the low-cell-number fractions.

A few counts support this clonotype. V was shortened by 6 bases and J by 4 bases, with 13 bases between the two germline ends. CDR3 length: 14 residues. Germline CDR1 is MNHEY and CDR2 is SVGEGT. TCRdb re-analysed the 5' RACE reads in MiXCR, keeping a single row per CDR3 protein. Among around 140,000 distinct CDR3 sequences listed, approximately 6.6% were seen once. The chain recombines TRBV6-2 or TRBV6-3 with TRBJ2-1; no definite D call. This clonotype was obtained from a young man who received the YFV17D yellow fever vaccine. The input for sequencing was CD4+ T cells sorted from PBMCs, taken 10 days after the yellow fever booster vaccination. The CDR3 sequence is CASSSAPGYNEQFF. Written as DNA, the CDR3 is TGTGCCAGCAGCTCTGCCCCCGGTTACAATGAGCAGTTCTTC.